The sequence of this T cell receptor (delta chain) was determined in a study of gamma-delta T cells after stem cell transplantation. This clone was recorded a few times. It is likely a read error: a sequence one base away is far more abundant. This CDR3 is also generated by other DNA sequences in the sample. TCRdb reanalysed the RT-PCR reads via CATT. Among about 2,200 delta-chain clones listed, 1% to 1.5% were seen once. The V segment lost 3 bases and the J segment 13 bases; nucleotides outside the gene matches: 13. CDR1 and CDR2 from the germline V gene are GEAIGNYY and EKD. This CDR3 is 17 amino acids long.

The TCR originated in a human donor. It is not recorded whose cells these are; they may come from a transplant donor. The rearrangement uses TRDV2 and TRDJ3; 11 bases agree with TRDD3. Material for sequencing was gamma-delta T cells. CDR3 sequence: CACDPVTWGIQTRQMFF. The CDR3 DNA sequence: TGTGCCTGTGACCCTGTGACCTGGGGGATACAAACACGACAGATGTTTTTC.